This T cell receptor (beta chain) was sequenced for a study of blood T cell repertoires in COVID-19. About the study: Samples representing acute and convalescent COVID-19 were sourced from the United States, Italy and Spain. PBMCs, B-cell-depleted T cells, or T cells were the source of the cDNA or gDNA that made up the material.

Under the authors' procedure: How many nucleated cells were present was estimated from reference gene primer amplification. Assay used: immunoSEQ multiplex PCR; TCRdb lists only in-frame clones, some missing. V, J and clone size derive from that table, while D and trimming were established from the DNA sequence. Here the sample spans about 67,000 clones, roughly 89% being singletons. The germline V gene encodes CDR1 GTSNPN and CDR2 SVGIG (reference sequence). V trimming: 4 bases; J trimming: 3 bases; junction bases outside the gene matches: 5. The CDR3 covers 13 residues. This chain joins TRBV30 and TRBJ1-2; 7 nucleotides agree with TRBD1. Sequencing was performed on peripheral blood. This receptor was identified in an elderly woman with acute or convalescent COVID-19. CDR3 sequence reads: CAWTPTGYYGYTF. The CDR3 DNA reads TGTGCCTGGACCCCGACAGGGTACTATGGCTACACCTTC.